This entry features one TCR beta chain sequence. This entry comes from a study of shared clonotypes between healthy human individuals. Libraries were prepared by immunoSEQ multiplex PCR; TCRdb keeps only in-frame clonotypes and omits some of them. The table has more than 2 million clones, almost 96% seen once; the top ten hold around 0.13%. The TCR was taken from a young man in good health. Sequencing used naive CD4+ T cells sorted from blood. Subset defined: CD45RA+ positively selected.

The CDR3 DNA is TGCGCCAGCAGCCAGAAACCGGGCGGAGATAGCAATCAGCCCCAGCATTTT. It encodes CASSQKPGGDSNQPQHF. The genes are TRBV4-1 and TRBJ1-5; no definite D call. The CDR3 is made up of 17 amino acids. V was shortened by 3 bases and J by 0 bases, with 15 bases between the two germline ends. Germline CDR1 MGHRA, CDR2 YSYEKL.